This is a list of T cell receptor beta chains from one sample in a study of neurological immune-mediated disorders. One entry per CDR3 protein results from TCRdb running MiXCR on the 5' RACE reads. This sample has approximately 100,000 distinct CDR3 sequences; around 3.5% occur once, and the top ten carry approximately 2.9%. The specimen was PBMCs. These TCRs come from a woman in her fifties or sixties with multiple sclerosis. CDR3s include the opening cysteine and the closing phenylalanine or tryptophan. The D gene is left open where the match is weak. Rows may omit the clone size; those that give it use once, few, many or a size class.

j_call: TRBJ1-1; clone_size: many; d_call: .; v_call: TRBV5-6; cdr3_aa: CASSDTRGDTEAFF; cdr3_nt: TGTGCCAGCAGCGATACAAGGGGGGACACTGAAGCTTTCTTT
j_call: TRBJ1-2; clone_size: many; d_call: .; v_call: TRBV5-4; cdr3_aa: CASSPAGRGYTF; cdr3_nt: TGTGCCAGCAGCCCGGCTGGACGGGGCTACACCTTC
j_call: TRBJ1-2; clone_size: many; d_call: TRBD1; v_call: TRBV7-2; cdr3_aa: CASNYRGRNYGYTF; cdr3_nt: TGTGCCAGCAACTACAGGGGGCGCAACTATGGCTACACCTTC
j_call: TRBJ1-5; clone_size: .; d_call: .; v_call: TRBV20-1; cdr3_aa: CSARSSIQGTSNQPQHF; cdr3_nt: TGCAGTGCTAGATCCTCAATACAGGGAACTAGCAATCAGCCCCAGCATTTT
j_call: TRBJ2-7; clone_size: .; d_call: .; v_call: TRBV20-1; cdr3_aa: CSARSSLAGEQYF; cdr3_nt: TGCAGTGCTAGATCCAGTCTCGCAGGAGAGCAGTACTTC
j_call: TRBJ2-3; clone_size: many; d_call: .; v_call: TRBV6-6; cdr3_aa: CASRRVETQYF; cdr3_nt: TGTGCCAGCCGTAGAGTAGAAACGCAGTATTTT
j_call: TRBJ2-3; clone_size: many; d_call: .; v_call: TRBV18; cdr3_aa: CASSPPGTDTQYF; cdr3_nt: TGTGCCAGCTCACCGCCCGGGACAGATACGCAGTATTTT
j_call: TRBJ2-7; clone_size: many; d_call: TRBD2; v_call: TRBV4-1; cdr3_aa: CASSRGLTSGEQYF; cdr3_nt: TGCGCCAGCAGCCGAGGGTTAACTAGCGGCGAGCAGTACTTC
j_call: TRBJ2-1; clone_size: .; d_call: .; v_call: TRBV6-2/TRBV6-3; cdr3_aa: CASSYNRDKGLSYNEQFF; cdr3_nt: TGTGCCAGCAGTTACAACAGGGATAAAGGCCTCTCCTACAATGAGCAGTTCTTC
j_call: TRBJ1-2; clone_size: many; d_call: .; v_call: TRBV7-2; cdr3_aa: CASSFFGTGRREIYGYTF; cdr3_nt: TGTGCCAGCAGCTTTTTCGGTACAGGGCGTCGGGAAATCTATGGCTACACCTTC
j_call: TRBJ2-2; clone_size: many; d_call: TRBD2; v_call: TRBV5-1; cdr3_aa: CASAGQRGENTGELFF; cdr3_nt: TGCGCCAGCGCTGGTCAGCGGGGGGAGAACACCGGGGAGCTGTTTTTT
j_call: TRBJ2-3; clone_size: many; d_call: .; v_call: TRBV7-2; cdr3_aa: CASSLGASTDTQYF; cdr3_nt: TGTGCCAGCAGCTTGGGAGCTAGCACAGATACGCAGTATTTT
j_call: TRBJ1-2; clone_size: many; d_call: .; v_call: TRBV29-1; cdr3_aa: CSVEGGGLYGYTF; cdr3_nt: TGCAGCGTTGAAGGAGGGGGGCTCTATGGCTACACCTTC
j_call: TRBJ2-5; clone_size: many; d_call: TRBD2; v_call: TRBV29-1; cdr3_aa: CSVAGSAGRNWGTQYF; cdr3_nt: TGCAGCGTAGCCGGTTCAGCGGGGCGAAATTGGGGGACCCAGTACTTC
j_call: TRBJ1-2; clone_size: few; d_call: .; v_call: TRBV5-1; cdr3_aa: CASTANRGKGSYGYTF; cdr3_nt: TGCGCCAGCACCGCGAACCGGGGAAAGGGTTCCTATGGCTACACCTTC
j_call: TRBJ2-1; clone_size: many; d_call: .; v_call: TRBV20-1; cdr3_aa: CSAREARALNEQFF; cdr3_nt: TGCAGTGCTAGAGAAGCCCGGGCCCTCAATGAGCAGTTCTTC
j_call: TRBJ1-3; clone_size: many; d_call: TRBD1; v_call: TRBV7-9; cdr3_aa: CASSPRDRGNTIYF; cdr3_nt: TGTGCCAGCAGCCCCCGGGACAGAGGAAACACCATATATTTT
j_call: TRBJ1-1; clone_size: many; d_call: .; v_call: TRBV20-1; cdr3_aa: CSARVGGSDTEAFF; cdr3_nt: TGCAGTGCTAGAGTTGGGGGCTCAGACACTGAAGCTTTCTTT
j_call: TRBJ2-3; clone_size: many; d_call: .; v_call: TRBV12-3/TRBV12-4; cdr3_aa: CASSLLGGADTQYF; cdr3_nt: TGTGCCAGCAGTTTACTGGGGGGCGCAGATACGCAGTATTTT
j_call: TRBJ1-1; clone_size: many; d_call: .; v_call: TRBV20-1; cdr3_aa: CSARLRGRVNTEAFF; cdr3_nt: TGCAGTGCTAGACTCCGCGGCAGGGTGAACACTGAAGCTTTCTTT
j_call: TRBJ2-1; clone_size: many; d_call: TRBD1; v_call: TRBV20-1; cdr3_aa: CSARGGTAGIF; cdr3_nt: TGCAGTGCTAGAGGGGGGACAGCCGGTATCTTC
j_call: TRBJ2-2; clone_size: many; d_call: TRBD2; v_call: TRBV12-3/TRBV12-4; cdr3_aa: CASKTSGGNTGELFF; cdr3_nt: TGTGCCAGCAAAACTAGCGGGGGTAACACCGGGGAGCTGTTTTTT
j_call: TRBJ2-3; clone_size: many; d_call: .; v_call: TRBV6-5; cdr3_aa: CASSQGFTDTQYF; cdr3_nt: TGTGCCAGTTCTCAGGGCTTCACAGATACGCAGTATTTT
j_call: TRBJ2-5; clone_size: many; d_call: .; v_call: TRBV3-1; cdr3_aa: CASSQDQPGLGETQYF; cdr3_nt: TGTGCCAGCAGCCAAGATCAGCCAGGGCTGGGGGAGACCCAGTACTTC
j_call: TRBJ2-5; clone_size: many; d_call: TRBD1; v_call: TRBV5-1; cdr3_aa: CASSPWGQGKETQYF; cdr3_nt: TGCGCCAGCAGCCCCTGGGGACAGGGAAAAGAGACCCAGTACTTC
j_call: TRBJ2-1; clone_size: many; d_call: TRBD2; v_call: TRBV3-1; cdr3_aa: CASSQEGLARDEQFF; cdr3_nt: TGTGCCAGCAGCCAAGAGGGACTAGCTAGGGATGAGCAGTTCTTC
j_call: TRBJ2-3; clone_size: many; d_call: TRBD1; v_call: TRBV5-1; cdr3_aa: CASSPGQGTDTQYF; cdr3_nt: TGCGCCAGCAGCCCGGGACAGGGGACAGATACGCAGTATTTT
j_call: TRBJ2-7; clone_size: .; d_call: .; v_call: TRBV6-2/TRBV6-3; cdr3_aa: CATHRILSYEQYF; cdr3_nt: TGTGCCACACACAGGATTCTCTCCTACGAGCAGTACTTC
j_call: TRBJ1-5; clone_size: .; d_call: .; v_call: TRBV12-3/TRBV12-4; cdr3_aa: CASSLTGRNQPQHF; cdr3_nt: TGTGCCAGCAGTTTAACAGGGCGCAATCAGCCCCAGCATTTT
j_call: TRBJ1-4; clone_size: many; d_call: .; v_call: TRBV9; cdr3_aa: CASSLDSSTNEKLFF; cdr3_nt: TGTGCCAGCAGCTTAGACAGCTCAACTAATGAAAAACTGTTTTTT
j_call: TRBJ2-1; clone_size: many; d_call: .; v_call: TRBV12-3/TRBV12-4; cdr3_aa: CASSPRVHEQFF; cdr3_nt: TGTGCCAGCAGTCCCCGCGTCCATGAGCAGTTCTTC
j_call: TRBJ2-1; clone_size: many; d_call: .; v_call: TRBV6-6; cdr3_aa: CASIRDGYNEQFF; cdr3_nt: TGTGCCAGCATCCGGGACGGATACAATGAGCAGTTCTTC
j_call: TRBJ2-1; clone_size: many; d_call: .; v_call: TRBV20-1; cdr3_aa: CSATFRTAYNEQFF; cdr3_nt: TGCAGTGCCACATTCCGGACAGCCTACAATGAGCAGTTCTTC
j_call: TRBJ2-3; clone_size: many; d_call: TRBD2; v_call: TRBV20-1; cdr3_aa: CSAPGLAGHTQYF; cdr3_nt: TGCAGTGCTCCGGGACTAGCGGGGCATACGCAGTATTTT
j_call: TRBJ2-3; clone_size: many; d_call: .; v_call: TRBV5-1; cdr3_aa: CASSLVLTTDTQYF; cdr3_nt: TGCGCCAGCAGCTTGGTTCTTACCACAGATACGCAGTATTTT
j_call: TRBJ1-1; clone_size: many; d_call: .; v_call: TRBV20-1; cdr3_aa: CSASSRRVLVNTEAFF; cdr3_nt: TGCAGTGCTAGCTCCCGCAGGGTATTAGTGAACACTGAAGCTTTCTTT
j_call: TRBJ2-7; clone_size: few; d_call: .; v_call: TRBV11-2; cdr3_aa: CASSLDRGTNEQYF; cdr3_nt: TGTGCCAGCAGCTTAGATAGGGGGACAAACGAGCAGTACTTC
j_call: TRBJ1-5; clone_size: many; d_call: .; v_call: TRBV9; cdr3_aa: CASSVGNSNQPQHF; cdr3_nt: TGTGCCAGCAGCGTAGGGAACAGCAATCAGCCCCAGCATTTT
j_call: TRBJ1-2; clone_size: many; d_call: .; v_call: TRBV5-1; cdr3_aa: CASSLEFRARDGYTF; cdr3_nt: TGCGCCAGCAGCTTGGAGTTCAGGGCGAGAGATGGCTACACCTTC
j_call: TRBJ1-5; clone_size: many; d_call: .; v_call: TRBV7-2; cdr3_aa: CASSLTSAANQPQHF; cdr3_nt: TGTGCCAGCAGCTTAACTTCGGCAGCTAATCAGCCCCAGCATTTT
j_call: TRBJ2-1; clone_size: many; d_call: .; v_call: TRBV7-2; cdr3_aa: CASSLFRGAGNEQFF; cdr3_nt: TGTGCCAGCAGCTTATTCAGGGGCGCGGGGAATGAGCAGTTCTTC
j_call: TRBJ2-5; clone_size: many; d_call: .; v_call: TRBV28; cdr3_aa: CASSPLGRDLGETQYF; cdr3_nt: TGTGCCAGCAGTCCCTTGGGTCGGGACCTTGGAGAGACCCAGTACTTC
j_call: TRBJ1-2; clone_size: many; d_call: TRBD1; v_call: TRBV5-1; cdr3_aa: CASSSDRGLGYGYTF; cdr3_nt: TGCGCCAGCAGCTCGGACAGGGGGCTGGGCTATGGCTACACCTTC
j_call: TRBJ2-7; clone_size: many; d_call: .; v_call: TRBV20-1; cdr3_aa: CSARGSGSVIYEQYF; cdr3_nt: TGCAGTGCTAGAGGGTCTGGGAGTGTCATCTACGAGCAGTACTTC
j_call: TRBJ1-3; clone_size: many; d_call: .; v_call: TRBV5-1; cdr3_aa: CASSDKGPGNTIYF; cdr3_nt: TGCGCCAGCAGTGATAAGGGTCCTGGAAACACCATATATTTT
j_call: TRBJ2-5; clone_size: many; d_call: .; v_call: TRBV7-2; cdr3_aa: CASSLEVWTQYF; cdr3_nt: TGTGCCAGCAGCTTAGAAGTTTGGACCCAGTACTTC
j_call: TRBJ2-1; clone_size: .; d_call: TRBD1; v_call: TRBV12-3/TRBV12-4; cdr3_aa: CASSSWTGIYNEQFF; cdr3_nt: TGTGCCAGCAGTTCCTGGACAGGGATCTACAATGAGCAGTTCTTC
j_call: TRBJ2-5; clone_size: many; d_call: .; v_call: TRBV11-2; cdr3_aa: CASSLDLGIEYF; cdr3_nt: TGTGCCAGCAGCTTAGATTTAGGAATCGAGTACTTC
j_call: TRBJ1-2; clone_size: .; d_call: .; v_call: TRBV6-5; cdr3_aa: CASSSEPRGNYGYTF; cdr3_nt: TGTGCCAGCAGTTCCGAACCTCGCGGAAACTATGGCTACACCTTC
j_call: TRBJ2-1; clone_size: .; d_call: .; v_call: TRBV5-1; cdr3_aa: CASSLMASSSYNEQFF; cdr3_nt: TGCGCCAGCAGCTTAATGGCGTCCAGCTCCTACAATGAGCAGTTCTTC
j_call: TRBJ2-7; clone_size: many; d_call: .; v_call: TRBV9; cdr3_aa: CASSVSASSSYEQYF; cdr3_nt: TGTGCCAGCAGCGTATCGGCATCGAGCTCCTACGAGCAGTACTTC
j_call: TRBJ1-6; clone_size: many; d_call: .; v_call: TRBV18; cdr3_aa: CASSSGPGGSPLHF; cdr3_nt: TGTGCCAGCTCATCCGGCCCCGGGGGATCACCCCTCCACTTT
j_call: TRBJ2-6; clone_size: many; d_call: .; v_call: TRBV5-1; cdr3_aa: CASSPTGWGPGANVLTF; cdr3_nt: TGCGCCAGCAGCCCGACCGGCTGGGGCCCTGGGGCCAACGTCCTGACTTTC